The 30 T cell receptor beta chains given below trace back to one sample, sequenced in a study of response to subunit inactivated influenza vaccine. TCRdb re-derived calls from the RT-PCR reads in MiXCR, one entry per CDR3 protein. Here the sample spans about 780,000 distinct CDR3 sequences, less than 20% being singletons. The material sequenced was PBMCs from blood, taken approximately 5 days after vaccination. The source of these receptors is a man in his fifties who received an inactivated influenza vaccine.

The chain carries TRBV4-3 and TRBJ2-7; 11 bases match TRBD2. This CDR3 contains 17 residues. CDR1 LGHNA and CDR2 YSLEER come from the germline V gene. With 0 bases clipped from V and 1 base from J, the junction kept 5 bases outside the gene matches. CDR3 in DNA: TGCGCCAGCAGCCAAGAAAAGGGGACTAGCGGTTCCTACGAGCAGTACTTC. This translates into CASSQEKGTSGSYEQYF.

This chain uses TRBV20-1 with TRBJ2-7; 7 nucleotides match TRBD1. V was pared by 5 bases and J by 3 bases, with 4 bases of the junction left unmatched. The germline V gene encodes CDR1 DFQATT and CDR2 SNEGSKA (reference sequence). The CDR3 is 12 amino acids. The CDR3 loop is CSAQTGRYEQYF. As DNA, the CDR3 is TGCAGTGCTCAGACAGGGCGCTACGAGCAGTACTTC.

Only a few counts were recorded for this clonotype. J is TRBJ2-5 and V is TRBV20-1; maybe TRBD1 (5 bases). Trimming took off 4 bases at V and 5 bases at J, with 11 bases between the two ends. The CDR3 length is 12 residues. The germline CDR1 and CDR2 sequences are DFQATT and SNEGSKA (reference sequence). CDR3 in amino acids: CSANRGIETQYF. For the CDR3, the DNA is TGCAGTGCTAATAGGGGCATTGAGACCCAGTACTTC.

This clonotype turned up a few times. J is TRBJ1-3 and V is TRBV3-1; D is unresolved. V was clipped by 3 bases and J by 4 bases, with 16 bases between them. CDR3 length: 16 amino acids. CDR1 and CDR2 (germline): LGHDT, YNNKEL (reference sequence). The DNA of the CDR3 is TGTGCCAGCAGCCATAGCAGGAGGGTTCGAGGAAACACCATATATTTT. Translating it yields CASSHSRRVRGNTIYF.

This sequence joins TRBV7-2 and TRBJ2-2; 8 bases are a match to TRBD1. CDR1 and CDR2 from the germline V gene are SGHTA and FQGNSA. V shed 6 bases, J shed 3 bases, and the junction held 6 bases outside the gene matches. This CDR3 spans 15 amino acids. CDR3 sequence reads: CASSFQGAYTGELFF. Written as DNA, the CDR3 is TGTGCCAGCAGTTTTCAGGGGGCATACACCGGGGAGCTGTTTTTT.

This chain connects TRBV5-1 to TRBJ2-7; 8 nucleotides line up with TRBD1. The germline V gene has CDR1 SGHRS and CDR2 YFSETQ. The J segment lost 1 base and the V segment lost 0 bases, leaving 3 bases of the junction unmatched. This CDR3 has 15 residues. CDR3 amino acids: CASSLGDRRSYEQYF. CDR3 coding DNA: TGCGCCAGCAGCTTGGGGGACAGGAGATCCTACGAGCAGTACTTC.

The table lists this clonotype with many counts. The CDR3: CSVVQGGYNEQFF. The CDR3 coding sequence is TGCAGCGTTGTACAGGGGGGGTACAATGAGCAGTTCTTC. The chain joins TRBV29-1 to TRBJ2-1, with a possible D match to TRBD1 (8 bases). The CDR3 extends over 13 amino acids. The germline gives CDR1 SQVTM, CDR2 ANQGSEA. Deletions cut 4 bases from V and 4 bases from J, with 11 bases between.

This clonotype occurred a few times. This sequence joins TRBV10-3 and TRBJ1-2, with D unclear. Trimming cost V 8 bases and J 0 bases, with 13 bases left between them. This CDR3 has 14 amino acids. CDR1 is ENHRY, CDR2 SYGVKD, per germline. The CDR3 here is CAIAPGQTNYGYTF. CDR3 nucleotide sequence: TGTGCCATCGCACCGGGTCAGACTAACTATGGCTACACCTTC.

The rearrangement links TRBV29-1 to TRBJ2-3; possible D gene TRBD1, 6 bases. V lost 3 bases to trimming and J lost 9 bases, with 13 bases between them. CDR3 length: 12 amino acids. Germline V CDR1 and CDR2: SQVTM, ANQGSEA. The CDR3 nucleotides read TGCAGCGTTGAGGATTTAGGGGGAACGCAGTATTTT. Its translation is CSVEDLGGTQYF.

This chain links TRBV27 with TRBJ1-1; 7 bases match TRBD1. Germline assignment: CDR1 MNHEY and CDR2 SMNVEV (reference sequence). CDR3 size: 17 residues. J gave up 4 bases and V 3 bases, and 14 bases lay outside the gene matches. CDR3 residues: CASSFLSRQGWPTEAFF. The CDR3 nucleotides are TGTGCCAGCAGTTTCCTCTCCCGACAGGGATGGCCCACTGAAGCTTTCTTT.

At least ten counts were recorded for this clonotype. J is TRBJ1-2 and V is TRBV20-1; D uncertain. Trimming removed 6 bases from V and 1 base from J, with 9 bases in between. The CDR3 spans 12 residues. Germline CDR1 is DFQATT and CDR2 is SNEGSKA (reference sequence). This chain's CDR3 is CSAPILNYGYTF. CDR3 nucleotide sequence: TGCAGTGCCCCGATTCTTAACTATGGCTACACCTTC.

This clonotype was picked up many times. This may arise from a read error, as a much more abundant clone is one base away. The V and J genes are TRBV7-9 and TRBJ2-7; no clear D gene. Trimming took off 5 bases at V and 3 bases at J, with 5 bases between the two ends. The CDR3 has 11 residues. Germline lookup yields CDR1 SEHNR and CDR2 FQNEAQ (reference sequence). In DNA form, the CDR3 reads TGTGCCAGCAGCGCCTTCTACGAGCAGTACTTC. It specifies CASSAFYEQYF.

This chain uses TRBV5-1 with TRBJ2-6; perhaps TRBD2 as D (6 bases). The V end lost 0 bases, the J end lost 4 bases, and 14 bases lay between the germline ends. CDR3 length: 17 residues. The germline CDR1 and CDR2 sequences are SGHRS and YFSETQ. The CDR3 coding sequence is TGCGCCAGCAGCTTGGCCATCGGAGGGAGCGGGGCCAACGTCCTGACTTTC. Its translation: CASSLAIGGSGANVLTF.

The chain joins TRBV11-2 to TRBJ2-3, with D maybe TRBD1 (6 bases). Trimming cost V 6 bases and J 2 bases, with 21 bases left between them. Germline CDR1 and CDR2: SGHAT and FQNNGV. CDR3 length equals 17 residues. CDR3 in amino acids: CASRRLDRPSLTDTQYF. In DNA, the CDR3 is TGTGCCAGCAGACGCCTGGACAGACCGAGCCTCACAGATACGCAGTATTTT.

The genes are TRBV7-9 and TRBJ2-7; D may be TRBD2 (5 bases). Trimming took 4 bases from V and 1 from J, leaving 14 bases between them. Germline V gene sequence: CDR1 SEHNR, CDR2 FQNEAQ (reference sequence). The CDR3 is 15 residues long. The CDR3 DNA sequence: TGTGCCAGCAGCTCATTTCGTCGGACTTCCTACGAGCAGTACTTC. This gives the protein CASSSFRRTSYEQYF.

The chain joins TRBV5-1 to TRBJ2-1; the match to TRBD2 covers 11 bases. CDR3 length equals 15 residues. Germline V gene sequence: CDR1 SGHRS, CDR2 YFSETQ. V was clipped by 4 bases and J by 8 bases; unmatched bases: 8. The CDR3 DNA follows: TGCGCCAGCAGCGAAACTAGCGGGAGAGCCTATGAGCAGTTCTTC. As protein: CASSETSGRAYEQFF.

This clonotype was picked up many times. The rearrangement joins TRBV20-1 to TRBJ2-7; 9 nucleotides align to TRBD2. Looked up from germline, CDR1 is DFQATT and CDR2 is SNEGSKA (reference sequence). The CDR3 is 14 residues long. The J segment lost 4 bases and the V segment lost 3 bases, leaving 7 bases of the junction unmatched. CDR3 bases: TGCAGTGCTAGCTCAGCGGGGGGTTTTTACGAGCAGTACTTC. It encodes CSASSAGGFYEQYF.

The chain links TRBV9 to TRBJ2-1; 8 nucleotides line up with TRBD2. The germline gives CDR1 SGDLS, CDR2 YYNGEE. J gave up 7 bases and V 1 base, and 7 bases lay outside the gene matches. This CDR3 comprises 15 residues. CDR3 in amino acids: CASSVSPLADNEQFF. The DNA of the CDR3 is TGTGCCAGCAGCGTATCCCCACTAGCGGATAATGAGCAGTTCTTC.

The CDR3 bases are TGTGCCAGCAGTCACGGGACTCCAGTGGAGCAGTTCTTC. It yields the protein CASSHGTPVEQFF. The genes are TRBV6-5 and TRBJ2-1; D possibly corresponds to TRBD2 (6 bases). The CDR3 consists of 13 residues. Per germline, CDR1 MNHEY and CDR2 SVGAGI. Trimming took off 5 bases at V and 10 bases at J, with 15 bases between the two ends.

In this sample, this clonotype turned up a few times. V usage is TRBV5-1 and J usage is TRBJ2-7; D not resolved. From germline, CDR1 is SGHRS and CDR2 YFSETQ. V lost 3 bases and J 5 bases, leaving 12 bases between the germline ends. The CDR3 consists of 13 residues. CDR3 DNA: TGCGCCAGCAGCTCAGGACCGGCCGACGAGCAGTACTTC. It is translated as CASSSGPADEQYF.

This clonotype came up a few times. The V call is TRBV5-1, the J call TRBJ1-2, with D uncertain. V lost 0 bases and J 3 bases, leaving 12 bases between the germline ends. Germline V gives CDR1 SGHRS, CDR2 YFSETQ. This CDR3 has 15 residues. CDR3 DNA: TGCGCCAGCAGCTTGGACAACCCTTCAGACTATGGCTACACCTTC. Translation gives CASSLDNPSDYGYTF.

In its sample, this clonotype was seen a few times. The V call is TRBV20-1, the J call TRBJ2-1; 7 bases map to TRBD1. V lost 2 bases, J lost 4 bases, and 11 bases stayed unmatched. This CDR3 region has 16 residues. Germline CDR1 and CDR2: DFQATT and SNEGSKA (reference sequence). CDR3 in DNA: TGCAGTGCTAGACAAATTCGACAGGGAGATTACAATGAGCAGTTCTTC. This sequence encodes CSARQIRQGDYNEQFF.

The CDR3 sequence is CASSKVRDRAHNEQFF. Here the CDR3 DNA reads TGTGCCAGCAGCAAAGTTCGGGACAGGGCCCACAATGAGCAGTTCTTC. The chain has TRBV21-1 and TRBJ2-1; the DNA was not compared with TRBD1, the D call given in the table. TRBV21-1 is a recognized pseudogene. The CDR3 consists of 16 residues.

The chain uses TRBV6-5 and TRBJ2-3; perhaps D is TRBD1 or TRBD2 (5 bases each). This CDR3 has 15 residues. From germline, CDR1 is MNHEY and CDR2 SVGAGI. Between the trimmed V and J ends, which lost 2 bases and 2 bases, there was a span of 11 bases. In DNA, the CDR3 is TGTGCCAGCAGTTACCAGCCGGGACCCACAGATACGCAGTATTTT. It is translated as CASSYQPGPTDTQYF.

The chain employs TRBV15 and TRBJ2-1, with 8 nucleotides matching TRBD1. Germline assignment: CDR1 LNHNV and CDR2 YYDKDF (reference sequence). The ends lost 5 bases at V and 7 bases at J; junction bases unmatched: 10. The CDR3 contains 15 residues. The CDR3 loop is CATSLRTGTDNEQFF. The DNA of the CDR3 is TGTGCCACCAGCTTACGGACAGGGACGGATAATGAGCAGTTCTTC.

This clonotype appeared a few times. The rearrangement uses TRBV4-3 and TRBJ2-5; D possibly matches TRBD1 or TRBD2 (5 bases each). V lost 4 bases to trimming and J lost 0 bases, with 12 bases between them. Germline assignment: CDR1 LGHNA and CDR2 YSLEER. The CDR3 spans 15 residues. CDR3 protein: CASSRETDYQETQYF. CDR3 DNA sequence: TGCGCCAGCAGCCGGGAGACAGATTACCAAGAGACCCAGTACTTC.

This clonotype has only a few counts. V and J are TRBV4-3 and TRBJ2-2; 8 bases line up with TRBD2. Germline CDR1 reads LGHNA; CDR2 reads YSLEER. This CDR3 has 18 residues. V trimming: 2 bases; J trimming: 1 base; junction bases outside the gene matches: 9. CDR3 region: CASSQIGTSGGNTGELFF. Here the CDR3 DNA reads TGCGCCAGCAGCCAAATCGGGACAAGCGGGGGGAACACCGGGGAGCTGTTTTTT.

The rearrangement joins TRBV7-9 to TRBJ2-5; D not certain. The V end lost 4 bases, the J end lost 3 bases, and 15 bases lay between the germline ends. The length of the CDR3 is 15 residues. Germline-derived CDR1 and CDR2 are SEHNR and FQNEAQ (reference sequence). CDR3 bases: TGTGCCAGCAGCTCGGACGGCTCCAGGAAAGAGACCCAGTACTTC. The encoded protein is CASSSDGSRKETQYF.

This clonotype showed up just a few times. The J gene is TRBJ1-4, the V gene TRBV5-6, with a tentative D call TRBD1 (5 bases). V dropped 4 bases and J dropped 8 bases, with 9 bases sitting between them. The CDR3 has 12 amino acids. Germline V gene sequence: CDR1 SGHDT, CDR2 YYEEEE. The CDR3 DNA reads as TGTGCCAGCAGCGACGGGGCAGAAAAACTGTTTTTT. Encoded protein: CASSDGAEKLFF.

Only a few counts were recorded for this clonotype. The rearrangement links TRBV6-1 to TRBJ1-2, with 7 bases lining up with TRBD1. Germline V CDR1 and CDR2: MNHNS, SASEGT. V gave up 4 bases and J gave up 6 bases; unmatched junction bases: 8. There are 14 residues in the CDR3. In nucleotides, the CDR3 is TGTGCCAGCAGTGCCCCGACAGGGATGCATGGCTACACCTTC. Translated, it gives CASSAPTGMHGYTF.